This T cell receptor beta chain derives from a study of glioma-infiltrating T cells. V was pared by 1 base and J by 1 base, with 10 bases between. The CDR3 covers 15 residues. From germline, CDR1 is MGHDK and CDR2 SYGVNS. Using RNA template, CDR3s of TCR alpha and beta were amplified with iRepertoire arm-PCR. In TCRdb, the multiplex PCR reads were re-called with MiXCR into one record per CDR3 protein. This table holds tens of thousands of distinct CDR3 sequences, about 23% found once. This clonotype is labeled as medium-sized (0.01 to 0.1%). Specimen: glioma tissue, nonneoplastic brain tissue, or PBMCs (not recorded which). The chain combines TRBV25-1 with TRBJ1-1; D unclear. The receptor was isolated from a human donor with low-grade glioma or glioblastoma, undergoing nonglioma brain surgery, or in good health (not recorded which). The CDR3 reads CASSESRLRNTEAFF. The CDR3 DNA reads as TGTGCCAGCAGTGAATCTAGGTTACGGAACACTGAAGCTTTCTTT. Drawing the rest from reference TRBV25-1 and TRBJ1-1, the complete variable domain is EADIYQTPRYLVIGTGKKITLECSQTMGHDKMYWYQQDPGMELHLIHYSYGVNSTEKGDLSSESTVSRIRTEHFPLTLESARPSHTSQYLCASSESRLRNTEAFFGQGTRLTVV.